Presented here are 23 T cell receptor beta chains from one specimen sequenced in a study of identical twins. TCRdb independently ran MiXCR on the 5' RACE reads; one entry per CDR3 protein. The sample shows hundreds of thousands of distinct CDR3 sequences, 15% to 20% of them seen only once. The same sample was also used in a study of T cells expressing NK-cell markers.

Sequences were obtained from PBMCs. These receptors all come from a woman younger than 35 in good health.

This clonotype was detected many times. The rearrangement links TRBV29-1 to TRBJ2-1, with D possibly TRBD2 on 6 matching bases. Trimming shortened V by 0 bases and J by 0 bases, and 12 bases separated the two germline ends. The CDR3 extends over 16 amino acids. Per germline, CDR1 SQVTM and CDR2 ANQGSEA. The CDR3, as DNA: TGCAGCGTTGAAGATGGTAGCGGAAACTCCTACAATGAGCAGTTCTTC. Protein product: CSVEDGSGNSYNEQFF.

This clonotype has a handful of counts. The chain is built from TRBV7-2 and TRBJ2-7; D not certain. The V end lost 3 bases, the J end lost 4 bases, and 19 bases lay between the germline ends. The germline CDR1 and CDR2 sequences are SGHTA and FQGNSA. The CDR3 runs to 16 residues. The CDR3 DNA reads TGTGCCAGCAGCTTCCCATTGGGCGGTGTATGGTACGAGCAGTACTTC. Translating gives CASSFPLGGVWYEQYF.

The chain is built from TRBV10-3 and TRBJ2-5; 7 nucleotides match TRBD1. The V segment lost 5 bases and the J segment 3 bases; nucleotides outside the gene matches: 6. The CDR3 consists of 14 residues. CDR1 is ENHRY and CDR2 is SYGVKD in the germline V gene. The CDR3 reads CAISRPGTEETQYF. The CDR3 region has the DNA TGTGCCATCAGTCGTCCAGGGACAGAAGAGACCCAGTACTTC.

Points on this clonotype: At one of its ends the junction is not consistent with the germline gene, which may arise from a read error. CDR3: CGSRLGTANTGELFF. CDR3 sequence (DNA): TGTGGCAGCAGGCTGGGGACAGCGAACACCGGGGAGCTGTTTTTT. The gene calls are TRBV6-1 and TRBJ2-2; 7 nucleotides match TRBD1. The CDR3 is 15 residues long. Germline loops: CDR1 MNHNS, CDR2 SASEGT.

This clonotype was counted a few times. This chain uses TRBV27 with TRBJ2-7; D is possibly TRBD1 (6 bases). V was trimmed by 5 bases and J by 6 bases, leaving 14 bases between them. This CDR3 region has 13 residues. CDR1 is MNHEY and CDR2 is SMNVEV in the germline V gene (reference sequence). CDR3 sequence reads: CASSKGGPLEQYF. CDR3 DNA: TGTGCCAGCAGTAAAGGGGGTCCCCTCGAGCAGTACTTC.

This chain's CDR3 is CASSPGRTSGANVLTF. CDR3 in DNA: TGCGCCAGCAGCCCGGGACGGACCTCTGGGGCCAACGTCCTGACTTTC. The chain uses TRBV4-3 and TRBJ2-6; the D call may be TRBD1 or TRBD2 (5 bases each). V lost 4 bases to trimming and J lost 0 bases, with 10 bases between them. The CDR3 covers 16 residues. The V gene's germline CDR1 is LGHNA and CDR2 YSLEER.

V and J are TRBV7-2 and TRBJ2-3; the D is unclear. The CDR3 consists of 14 residues. V was trimmed by 6 bases and J by 3 bases, leaving 13 bases between them. Germline lookup yields CDR1 SGHTA and CDR2 FQGNSA. The CDR3 sequence is CASRRAGATDTQYF. The CDR3 bases are TGTGCCAGCAGGCGAGCAGGCGCAACAGATACGCAGTATTTT. The whole variable domain, remainder taken from reference TRBV7-2 and TRBJ2-3, is GAGVSQSPSNKVTEKGKDVELRCDPISGHTALYWYRQSLGQGLEFLIYFQGNSAPDKSGLPSDRFSAERTGGSVSTLTIQRTQQEDSAVYLCASRRAGATDTQYFGPGTRLTVL.

This chain uses TRBV7-2 with TRBJ2-5, with TRBD2 identical over 10 bases. The CDR3 contains 16 residues. Per germline, CDR1 SGHTA and CDR2 FQGNSA. Trimming at V came to 2 bases and at J to 3 bases, leaving 6 bases not matched to a gene. The CDR3 DNA follows: TGTGCCAGCAGCTTAAGGAGTCTAGCGGGAGAAGAGACCCAGTACTTC. This sequence encodes CASSLRSLAGEETQYF.

The rearrangement links TRBV20-1 to TRBJ2-3; 10 nucleotides match TRBD2. CDR3 size: 14 residues. The V segment lost 5 bases and the J segment 3 bases; nucleotides outside the gene matches: 5. CDR1 DFQATT and CDR2 SNEGSKA come from the germline V gene (reference sequence). Written as DNA, the CDR3 is TGCAGTGCTTCATGGACTAGCGGAACAGATACGCAGTATTTT. Its translation is CSASWTSGTDTQYF.

V usage is TRBV20-1 and J usage is TRBJ2-7; 7 nucleotides agree with TRBD1. The CDR3 has 15 residues. V was clipped by 0 bases and J by 7 bases; unmatched bases: 12. In germline, CDR1 is DFQATT, CDR2 SNEGSKA (reference sequence). The CDR3 DNA is TGCAGTGCTAGAGACGCCGGGACAGTCTTACCGGAGCAGTACTTC. Translation gives CSARDAGTVLPEQYF.

This chain connects TRBV29-1 to TRBJ2-3; 9 nucleotides match TRBD1. CDR3 size: 14 residues. Germline assignment: CDR1 SQVTM and CDR2 ANQGSEA. Trimming removed 5 bases from V and 3 bases from J; junction bases left unmatched: 6. In nucleotides, the CDR3 is TGCAGCGTTCGTGTGACAGGGGGTACAGATACGCAGTATTTT. Translation gives CSVRVTGGTDTQYF.

This clonotype has just a few counts. The gene calls are TRBV12-3 or TRBV12-4 and TRBJ2-3; weak D call: TRBD2 (5 bases). Trimming removed 5 bases at V and 4 bases at J, with 16 bases between. The CDR3 totals 15 residues. The CDR3 spells CASSGRAQGADTQYF. Here the CDR3 DNA reads TGTGCCAGCAGTGGGCGGGCCCAAGGAGCAGATACGCAGTATTTT.

The V gene is TRBV20-1, the J gene TRBJ2-7, with TRBD1 matching 9 bases. After removal of 4 bases from V and 5 bases from J, the junction contained 9 bases not matched to a gene. The V gene's germline CDR1 is DFQATT and CDR2 SNEGSKA (reference sequence). The CDR3 sequence is 14 residues long. The DNA of the CDR3 is TGCAGTGCTACTACGGTCACAGGGGGCAACGAGCAGTACTTC. Its translation: CSATTVTGGNEQYF.

This clonotype has only a few counts. The V and J genes are TRBV5-5 and TRBJ2-2; D gene uncertain. The germline gives CDR1 SGHKS, CDR2 YYEKEE (reference sequence). CDR3 size: 13 residues. V was pared by 3 bases and J by 1 base, with 4 bases between. The DNA for the CDR3 is TGTGCCAGCAGCTACATGAACACCGGGGAGCTGTTTTTT. Protein: CASSYMNTGELFF.

The genes are TRBV29-1 and TRBJ1-2, with D unclear. Trimming took off 6 bases at V and 8 bases at J, with 19 bases between the two ends. Looked up from germline, CDR1 is SQVTM and CDR2 is ANQGSEA. The CDR3 is made up of 13 amino acids. The CDR3: CSVQYNPREGYTF. Written as DNA, the CDR3 is TGCAGCGTCCAATACAACCCCCGGGAAGGCTACACCTTC. Full variable domain (outside the CDR3, taken from reference TRBV29-1 and TRBJ1-2): SAVISQKPSRDICQRGTSLTIQCQVDSQVTMMFWYRQQPGQSLTLIATANQGSEATYESGFVIDKFPISRPNLTFSTLTVSNMSPEDSSIYLCSVQYNPREGYTFGSGTRLTVV.

The gene calls are TRBV7-9 and TRBJ1-1; D might be TRBD1 (6 bases). Germline loops: CDR1 SEHNR, CDR2 FQNEAQ (reference sequence). This CDR3 is 17 amino acids long. V lost 6 bases and J 0 bases, leaving 20 bases between the germline ends. In DNA form, the CDR3 reads TGTGCCAGCAGTTTTATTCCCGCCCGGACAGTGAACACTGAAGCTTTCTTT. Protein product: CASSFIPARTVNTEAFF.

This clonotype has only a few counts. The rearrangement uses TRBV15 and TRBJ2-1; a weak D match, TRBD2 (8 bases). Trimming took off 4 bases at V and 7 bases at J, with 20 bases between the two ends. CDR1 and CDR2 from the germline V gene are LNHNV and YYDKDF (reference sequence). The CDR3 loop spans 16 amino acids. The CDR3 region is CATSIPGGLVANEQFF. The CDR3 coding sequence is TGTGCCACCAGCATCCCAGGGGGACTAGTTGCTAATGAGCAGTTCTTC.

This chain uses TRBV24-1 with TRBJ2-1, with D possibly TRBD1 on 6 matching bases. The CDR3 totals 15 residues. From germline, CDR1 is KGHDR and CDR2 SFDVKD. V was trimmed by 6 bases and J by 0 bases, leaving 11 bases between them. The CDR3 DNA sequence: TGTGCCACCAGTACCGGGACACCCTCCTACAATGAGCAGTTCTTC. Amino acid sequence: CATSTGTPSYNEQFF.

The genes are TRBV9 and TRBJ2-5, with 7 bases fitting TRBD2. CDR3 length: 15 amino acids. The ends lost 0 bases at V and 2 bases at J; junction bases unmatched: 4. The V gene's germline CDR1 is SGDLS and CDR2 YYNGEE. Here the CDR3 reads CASSVGLAEQETQYF. The CDR3 bases are TGTGCCAGCAGCGTAGGGCTAGCGGAACAAGAGACCCAGTACTTC.

This clonotype was counted between two and nine times. The chain carries TRBV12-3 or TRBV12-4 and TRBJ2-7; no clear D. The CDR3 extends over 15 amino acids. Trimming took 4 bases from V and 2 from J, leaving 15 bases between them. CDR3 protein: CASSYGLSVTYEQYF. CDR3 nucleotides: TGTGCCAGCAGTTACGGCCTATCGGTAACCTACGAGCAGTACTTC.

This chain uses TRBV12-3 or TRBV12-4 with TRBJ2-2; maybe TRBD2 (5 bases). Trimming removed 5 bases at V and 2 bases at J, with 12 bases between. CDR3 length equals 15 residues. The chain's CDR3 is CASSLLGVNTGELFF. The DNA for the CDR3 is TGTGCCAGCAGTCTCCTCGGGGTAAACACCGGGGAGCTGTTTTTT.

This clonotype showed up many times. V is TRBV29-1 and J is TRBJ1-1; a possible D gene is TRBD1 (6 bases). This CDR3 region has 13 residues. Germline loops: CDR1 SQVTM, CDR2 ANQGSEA. Trimming removed 6 bases at V and 1 base at J, with 12 bases between. CDR3 DNA: TGCAGCGTCCGGACAGACCCGAACACTGAAGCTTTCTTT. It codes for CSVRTDPNTEAFF.

There are many counts of this clonotype. The V gene is TRBV12-3 or TRBV12-4, the J gene TRBJ2-1; TRBD2 matches at 8 bases. The CDR3 consists of 14 residues. V gave up 4 bases and J gave up 9 bases; unmatched junction bases: 8. DNA of the CDR3: TGTGCCAGCAGTTATGGGACTAGTTTGGTTGAGCAGTTCTTC. It codes for CASSYGTSLVEQFF.